Following are 9 T cell receptor beta chains from one sample sequenced in a study of control samples from healthy donors and cancer patients. Assay used: immunoSEQ multiplex PCR; TCRdb lists only in-frame clones, some missing. The repertoire holds over 100,000 clones, with 92% as singletons. Sample: blood. The receptor source for this set is a woman under 30 in good health.

The chain links TRBV2 to TRBJ2-3; 9 bases fit TRBD2. Trimming removed 1 base from V and 3 bases from J; junction bases left unmatched: 2. The length of the CDR3 is 15 residues. Germline loops: CDR1 SNHLY, CDR2 FYNNEI. The CDR3 nucleotides are TGTGCCAGCAGTGAAGGACTAGCGGCAACAGATACGCAGTATTTT. Residues: CASSEGLAATDTQYF.

The V gene is TRBV6-4, the J gene TRBJ2-1; the match to TRBD2 covers 7 bases. Trimming cost V 3 bases and J 0 bases; bases outside gene matches: 2. This CDR3 is 15 amino acids long. The germline V gene has CDR1 MRHNA and CDR2 SNTAGT. Here the CDR3 reads CASSEIAGSYNEQFF. In DNA, the CDR3 is TGTGCCAGCAGTGAAATAGCGGGCTCCTACAATGAGCAGTTCTTC.

J is TRBJ2-7 and V is TRBV15; 9 bases line up with TRBD2. Germline CDR1 is LNHNV and CDR2 is YYDKDF (reference sequence). The V segment lost 3 bases and the J segment 4 bases; nucleotides outside the gene matches: 7. The CDR3 totals 15 residues. Here the CDR3 DNA reads TGTGCCACCAGCAGTCGTAGCGGGAGTCTTTACGAGCAGTACTTC. As protein: CATSSRSGSLYEQYF.

V usage is TRBV9 and J usage is TRBJ2-7; D is unclear. CDR3 size: 13 residues. The germline CDR1 and CDR2 sequences are SGDLS and YYNGEE. The germline V and J ends were trimmed by 0 bases and 3 bases, with 7 bases remaining between them. The chain's CDR3 is CASSVVPDYEQYF. CDR3 bases: TGTGCCAGCAGCGTAGTCCCGGACTACGAGCAGTACTTC.

This chain uses TRBV6-5 with TRBJ1-5, with D hard to call. The germline V gene has CDR1 MNHEY and CDR2 SVGAGI. The CDR3 has 14 residues. With 0 bases removed from V and 6 bases from J, the gap between germline ends came to 9 bases. CDR3 protein: CASSYSLGGQPQHF. The CDR3 DNA sequence: TGTGCCAGCAGTTACTCGCTGGGTGGTCAGCCCCAGCATTTT.

The V call is TRBV10-2, the J call TRBJ2-7, with 10 bases lining up with TRBD2. With V trimmed by 7 bases and J by 6 bases, 6 bases remained unmatched. Germline CDR1 and CDR2: WSHSY and SAAADI. The CDR3 sequence is 13 residues long. As DNA, the CDR3 is TGCGCCAGCAAAGCGGGGGGGCCGGCCGAGCAGTACTTC. Its protein product is CASKAGGPAEQYF.

This chain connects TRBV5-6 to TRBJ1-4; D is uncertain. Trimming removed 1 base at V and 7 bases at J, with 14 bases between. The CDR3 covers 15 residues. Germline V CDR1 and CDR2: SGHDT, YYEEEE. As DNA, the CDR3 is TGTGCCAGCAGCTTGAATCGGGGTGATATTGAAAAACTGTTTTTT. Translation gives CASSLNRGDIEKLFF.

The V call is TRBV12-2, the J call TRBJ2-3. TRBV12-2 counts as a pseudogene. The length of the CDR3 is 12 residues. The CDR3 reads CASRLAKDTQYF. The CDR3 DNA is TGTGCAAGTCGCTTAGCGAAAGATACGCAGTATTTT.

CDR3 DNA sequence: TGTGCCAGCAGTGACCTGGTGGGCCAGGGGACCTACAATGAGCAGTTCTTC. Amino acids: CASSDLVGQGTYNEQFF. The chain links TRBV6-1 to TRBJ2-1; perhaps TRBD1 as D (6 bases). V lost 3 bases and J 2 bases, leaving 17 bases between the germline ends. This CDR3 region has 17 residues. The germline V gene encodes CDR1 MNHNS and CDR2 SASEGT.